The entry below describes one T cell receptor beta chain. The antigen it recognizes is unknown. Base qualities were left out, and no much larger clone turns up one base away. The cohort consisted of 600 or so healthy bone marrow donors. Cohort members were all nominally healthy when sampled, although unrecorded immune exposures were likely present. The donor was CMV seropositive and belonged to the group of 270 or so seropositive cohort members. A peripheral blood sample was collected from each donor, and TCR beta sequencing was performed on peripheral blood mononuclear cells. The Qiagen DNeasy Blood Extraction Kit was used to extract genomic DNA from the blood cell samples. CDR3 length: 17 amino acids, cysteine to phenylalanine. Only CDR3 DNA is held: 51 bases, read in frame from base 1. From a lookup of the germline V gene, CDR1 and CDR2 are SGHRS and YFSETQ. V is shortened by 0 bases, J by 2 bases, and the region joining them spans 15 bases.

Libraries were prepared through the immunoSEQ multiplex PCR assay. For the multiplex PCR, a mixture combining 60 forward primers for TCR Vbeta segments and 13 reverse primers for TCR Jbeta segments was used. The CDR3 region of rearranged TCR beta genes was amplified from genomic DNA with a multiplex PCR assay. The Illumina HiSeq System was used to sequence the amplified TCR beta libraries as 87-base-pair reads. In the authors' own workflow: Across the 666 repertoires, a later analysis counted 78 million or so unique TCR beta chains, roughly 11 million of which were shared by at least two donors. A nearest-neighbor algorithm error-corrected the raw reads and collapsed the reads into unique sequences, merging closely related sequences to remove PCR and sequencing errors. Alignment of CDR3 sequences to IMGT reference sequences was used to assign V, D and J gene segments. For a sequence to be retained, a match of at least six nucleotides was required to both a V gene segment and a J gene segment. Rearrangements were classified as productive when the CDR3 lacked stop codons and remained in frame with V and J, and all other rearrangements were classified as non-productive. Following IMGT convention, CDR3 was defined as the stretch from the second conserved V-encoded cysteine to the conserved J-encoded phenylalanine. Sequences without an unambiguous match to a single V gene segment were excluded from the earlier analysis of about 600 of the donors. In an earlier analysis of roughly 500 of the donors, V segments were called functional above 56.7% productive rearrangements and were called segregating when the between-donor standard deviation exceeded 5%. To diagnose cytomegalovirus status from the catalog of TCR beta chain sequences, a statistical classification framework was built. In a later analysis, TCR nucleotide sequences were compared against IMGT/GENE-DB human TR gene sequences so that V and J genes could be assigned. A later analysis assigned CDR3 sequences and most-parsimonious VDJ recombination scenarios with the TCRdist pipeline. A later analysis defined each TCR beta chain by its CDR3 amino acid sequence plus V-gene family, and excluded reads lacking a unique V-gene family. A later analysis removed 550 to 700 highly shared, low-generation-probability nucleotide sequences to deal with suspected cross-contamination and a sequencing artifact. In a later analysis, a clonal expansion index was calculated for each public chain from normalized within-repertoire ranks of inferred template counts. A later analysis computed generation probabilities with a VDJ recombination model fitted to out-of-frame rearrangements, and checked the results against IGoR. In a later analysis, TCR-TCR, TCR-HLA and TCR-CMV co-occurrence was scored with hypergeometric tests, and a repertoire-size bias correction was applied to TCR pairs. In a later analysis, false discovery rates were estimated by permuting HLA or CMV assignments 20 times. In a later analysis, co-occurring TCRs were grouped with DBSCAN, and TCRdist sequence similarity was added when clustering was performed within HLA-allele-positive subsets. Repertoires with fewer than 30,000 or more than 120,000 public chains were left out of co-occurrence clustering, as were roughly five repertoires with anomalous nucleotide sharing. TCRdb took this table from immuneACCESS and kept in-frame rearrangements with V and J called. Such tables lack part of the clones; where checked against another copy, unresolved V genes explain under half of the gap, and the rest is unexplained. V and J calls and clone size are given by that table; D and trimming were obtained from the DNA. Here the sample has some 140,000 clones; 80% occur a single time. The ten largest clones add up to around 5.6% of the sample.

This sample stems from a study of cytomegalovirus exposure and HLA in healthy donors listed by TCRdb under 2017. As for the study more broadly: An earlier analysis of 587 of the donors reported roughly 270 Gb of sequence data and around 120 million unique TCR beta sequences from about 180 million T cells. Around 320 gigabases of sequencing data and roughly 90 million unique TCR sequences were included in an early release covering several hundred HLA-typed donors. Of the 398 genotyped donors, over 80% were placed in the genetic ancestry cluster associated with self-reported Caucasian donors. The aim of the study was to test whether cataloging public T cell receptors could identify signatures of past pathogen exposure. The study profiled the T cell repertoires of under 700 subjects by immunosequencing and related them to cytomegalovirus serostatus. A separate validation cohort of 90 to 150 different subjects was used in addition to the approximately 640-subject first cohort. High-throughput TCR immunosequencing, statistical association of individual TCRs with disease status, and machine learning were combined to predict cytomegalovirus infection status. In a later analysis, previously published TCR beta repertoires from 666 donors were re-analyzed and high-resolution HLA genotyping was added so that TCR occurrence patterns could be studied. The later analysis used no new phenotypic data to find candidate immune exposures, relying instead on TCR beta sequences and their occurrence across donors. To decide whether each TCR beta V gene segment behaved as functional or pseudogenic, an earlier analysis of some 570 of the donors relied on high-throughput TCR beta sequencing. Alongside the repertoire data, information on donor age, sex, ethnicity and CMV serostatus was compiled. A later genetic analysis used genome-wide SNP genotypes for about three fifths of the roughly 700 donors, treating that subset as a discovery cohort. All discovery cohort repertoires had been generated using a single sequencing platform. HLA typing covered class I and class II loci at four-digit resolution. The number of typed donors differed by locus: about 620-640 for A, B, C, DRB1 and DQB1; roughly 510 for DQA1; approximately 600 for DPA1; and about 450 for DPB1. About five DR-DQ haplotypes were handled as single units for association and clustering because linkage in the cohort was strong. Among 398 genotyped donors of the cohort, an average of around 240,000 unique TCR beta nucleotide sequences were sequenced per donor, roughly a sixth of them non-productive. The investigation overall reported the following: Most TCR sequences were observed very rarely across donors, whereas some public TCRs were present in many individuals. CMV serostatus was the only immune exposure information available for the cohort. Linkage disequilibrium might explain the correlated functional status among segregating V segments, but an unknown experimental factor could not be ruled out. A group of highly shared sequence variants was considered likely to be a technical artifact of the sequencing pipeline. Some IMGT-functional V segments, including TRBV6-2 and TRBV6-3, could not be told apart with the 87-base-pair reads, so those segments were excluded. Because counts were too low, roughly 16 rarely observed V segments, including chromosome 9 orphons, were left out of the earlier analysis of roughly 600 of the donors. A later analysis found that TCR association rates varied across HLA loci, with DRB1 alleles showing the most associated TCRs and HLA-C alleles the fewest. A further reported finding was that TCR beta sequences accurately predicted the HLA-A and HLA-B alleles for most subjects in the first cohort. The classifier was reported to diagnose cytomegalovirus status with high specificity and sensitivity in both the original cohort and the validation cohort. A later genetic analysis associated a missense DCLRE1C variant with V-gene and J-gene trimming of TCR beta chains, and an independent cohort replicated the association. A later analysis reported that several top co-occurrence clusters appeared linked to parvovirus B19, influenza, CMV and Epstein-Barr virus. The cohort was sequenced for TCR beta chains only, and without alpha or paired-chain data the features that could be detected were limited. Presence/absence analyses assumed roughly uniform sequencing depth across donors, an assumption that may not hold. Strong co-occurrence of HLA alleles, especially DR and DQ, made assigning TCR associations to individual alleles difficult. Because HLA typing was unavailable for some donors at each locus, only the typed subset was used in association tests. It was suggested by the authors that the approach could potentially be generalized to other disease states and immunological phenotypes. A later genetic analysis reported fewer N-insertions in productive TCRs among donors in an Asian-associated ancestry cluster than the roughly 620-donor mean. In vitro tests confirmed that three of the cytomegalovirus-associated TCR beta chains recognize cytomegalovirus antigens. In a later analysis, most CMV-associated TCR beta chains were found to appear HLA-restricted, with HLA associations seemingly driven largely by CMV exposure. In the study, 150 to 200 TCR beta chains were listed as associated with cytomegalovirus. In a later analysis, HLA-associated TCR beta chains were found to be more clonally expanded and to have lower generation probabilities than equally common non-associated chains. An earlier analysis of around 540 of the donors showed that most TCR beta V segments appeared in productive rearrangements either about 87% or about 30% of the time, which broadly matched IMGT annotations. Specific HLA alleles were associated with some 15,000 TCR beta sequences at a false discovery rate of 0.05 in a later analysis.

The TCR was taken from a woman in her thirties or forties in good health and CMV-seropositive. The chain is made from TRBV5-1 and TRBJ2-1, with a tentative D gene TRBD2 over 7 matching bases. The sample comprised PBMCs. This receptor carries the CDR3 CASSLVGGAHPYNEQFF. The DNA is TGCGCCAGCAGCTTGGTAGGGGGGGCTCATCCCTACAATGAGCAGTTCTTC. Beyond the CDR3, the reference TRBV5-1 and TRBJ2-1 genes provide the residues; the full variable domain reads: KAGVTQTPRYLIKTRGQQVTLSCSPISGHRSVSWYQQTPGQGLQFLFEYFSETQRNKGNFPGRFSGRQFSNSRSEMNVSTLELGDSALYLCASSLVGGAHPYNEQFFGPGTRLTVL.